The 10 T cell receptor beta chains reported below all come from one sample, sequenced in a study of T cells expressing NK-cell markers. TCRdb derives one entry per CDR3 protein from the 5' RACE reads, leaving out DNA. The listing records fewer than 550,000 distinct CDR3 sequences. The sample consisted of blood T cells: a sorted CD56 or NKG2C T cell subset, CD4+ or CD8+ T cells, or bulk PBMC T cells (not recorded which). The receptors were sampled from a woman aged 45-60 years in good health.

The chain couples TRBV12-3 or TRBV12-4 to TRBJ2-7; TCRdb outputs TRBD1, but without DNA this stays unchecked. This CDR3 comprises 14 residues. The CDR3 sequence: CASSFGSGQGEQYF.

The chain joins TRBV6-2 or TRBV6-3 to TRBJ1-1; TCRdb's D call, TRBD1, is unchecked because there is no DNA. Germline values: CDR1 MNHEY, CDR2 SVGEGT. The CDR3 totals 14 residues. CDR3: CASSRGQGAFEAFF.

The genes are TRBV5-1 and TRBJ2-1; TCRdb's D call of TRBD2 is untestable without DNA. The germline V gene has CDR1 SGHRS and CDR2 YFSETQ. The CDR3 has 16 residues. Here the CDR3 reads CASSLTSGWAYNEQFF.

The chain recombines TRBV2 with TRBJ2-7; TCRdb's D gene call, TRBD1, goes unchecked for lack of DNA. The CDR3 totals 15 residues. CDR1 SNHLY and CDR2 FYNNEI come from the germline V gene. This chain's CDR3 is CASQPWTGLSYEQYF.

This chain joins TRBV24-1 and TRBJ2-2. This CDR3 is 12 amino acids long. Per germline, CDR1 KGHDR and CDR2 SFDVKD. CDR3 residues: CATRVGSGELFF.

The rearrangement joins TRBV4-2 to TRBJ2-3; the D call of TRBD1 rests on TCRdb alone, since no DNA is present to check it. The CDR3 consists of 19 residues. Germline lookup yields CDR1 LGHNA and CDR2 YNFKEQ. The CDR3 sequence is CASSQEAVAARASTDTQYF.

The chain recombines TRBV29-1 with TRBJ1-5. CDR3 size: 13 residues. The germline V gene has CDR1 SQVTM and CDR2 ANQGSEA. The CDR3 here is CSVVQIRNQPQHF.

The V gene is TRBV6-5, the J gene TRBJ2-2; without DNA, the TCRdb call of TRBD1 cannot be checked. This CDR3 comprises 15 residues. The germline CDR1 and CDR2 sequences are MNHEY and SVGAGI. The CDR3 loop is CASSYSIEGSGELFF.

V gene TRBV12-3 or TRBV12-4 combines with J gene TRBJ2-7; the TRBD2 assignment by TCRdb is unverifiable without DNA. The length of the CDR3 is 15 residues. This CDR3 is CASSLQRDRGYEQYF.

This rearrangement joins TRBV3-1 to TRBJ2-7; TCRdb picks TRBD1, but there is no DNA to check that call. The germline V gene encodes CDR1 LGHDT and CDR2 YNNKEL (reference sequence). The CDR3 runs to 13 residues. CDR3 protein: CASSQGARIEQYF.